This TCR beta chain is from a study of early T cells in non-severe SARS-CoV-2 infection. The germline V gene has CDR1 SGHAT and CDR2 FQNNGV. The CDR3 has 15 amino acids. With V trimmed by 2 bases and J by 3 bases, 7 bases remained unmatched. This clonotype was seen repeatedly, ten times or more. TCRdb called the 5' RACE reads again in MiXCR, with one record for every CDR3 protein. The sample carries over 20,000 distinct CDR3 sequences, over 4% recorded once. Material: whole blood. V and J are TRBV11-2 and TRBJ2-7; 7 nucleotides match TRBD1. The sequence came from an adult who was a healthcare worker with PCR-confirmed SARS-CoV-2 infection or an uninfected control (not recorded which). CDR3 in amino acids: CASSLLPGTDYEQYF. CDR3 sequence (DNA): TGTGCCAGCAGCTTACTCCCAGGGACAGACTACGAGCAGTACTTC.